The 11 T cell receptor beta chains in this list originate from one sample, sequenced in a study of spatial heterogeneity in lung cancer. TCRdb re-analysed the 5' RACE reads in MiXCR, keeping a single row per CDR3 protein. The sample has 400 to 500 distinct CDR3 sequences, 28% seen once. As for time point: blood at routine non-recurrence follow-up after resection. The material sequenced was PBMCs, taken at follow-up. The receptors were gathered from a male donor with early-stage non-small cell lung cancer.

On this clonotype: Being off target in a library aimed at alpha chains, this beta chain has a size of little meaning. The chain links TRBV29-1 to TRBJ1-4; no definite D call. V was shortened by 4 bases and J by 4 bases, with 7 bases between the two germline ends. Germline V CDR1 and CDR2: SQVTM, ANQGSEA. This CDR3 has 12 amino acids. Here the CDR3 reads CSVARDNEKLFF. CDR3 DNA: TGCAGCGTTGCTAGGGATAATGAAAAACTGTTTTTT.

This clonotype was counted only a few times. This beta chain slipped into a library made for alpha chains as a stray read, so its size is not meaningful. The chain has TRBV5-6 and TRBJ1-5; TRBD1 might be the D (5 bases). This CDR3 has 17 residues. Germline values: CDR1 SGHDT, CDR2 YYEEEE. Trimming left V 1 base short and J 0 bases short, with 14 bases between. The CDR3 bases are TGTGCCAGCAGCTTGAGAGGGGCCACATATAGCAATCAGCCCCAGCATTTT. Amino acids: CASSLRGATYSNQPQHF.

Comment on this clonotype: This beta chain represents an off-target read in a library built for alpha chains; its size is of limited meaning. The rearrangement joins TRBV20-1 to TRBJ1-2; TRBD1 matches at 12 bases. The length of the CDR3 is 15 residues. Germline assignment: CDR1 DFQATT and CDR2 SNEGSKA (reference sequence). The V gene end was trimmed by 3 bases and the J gene end by 6 bases; junction bases not matched to a gene: 8. DNA of the CDR3: TGCAGTGCTAGTGAACCGGGACAGGGGGCGGATGGCTACACCTTC. Its translation: CSASEPGQGADGYTF.

This clonotype has a count of ten or more. This beta chain is a stray read from a library made for alpha chains; its abundance is not meaningful. The chain employs TRBV12-3 or TRBV12-4 and TRBJ1-5; D unresolved. V gave up 1 base and J gave up 2 bases, with 6 bases separating them. The CDR3 runs 14 residues. The CDR3: CASSLGEGNQPQHF. The CDR3 nucleotides are TGTGCCAGCAGTTTAGGGGAGGGCAATCAGCCCCAGCATTTT.

This clonotype is labeled medium-sized. Because this beta chain is a stray read in a library intended to capture alpha chains, its abundance should not be given much weight. The chain uses TRBV20-1 and TRBJ2-5; TRBD2 is a possible D gene (7 bases). Per germline, CDR1 DFQATT and CDR2 SNEGSKA (reference sequence). Trimming removed 7 bases at V and 10 bases at J, with 19 bases between. The CDR3 contains 12 residues. CDR3 residues: CSGNLPGEGQYF. The CDR3 nucleotides read TGCAGTGGTAATCTTCCAGGGGAGGGCCAGTACTTC.

By its share, this clonotype is large. The library was built for alpha chains, so this beta chain is an off-target read and its size means little. The V and J genes are TRBV7-9 and TRBJ2-5; a weak D match, TRBD2 (5 bases). V was pared by 3 bases and J by 0 bases, with 8 bases between. CDR3 size: 14 residues. The V gene's germline CDR1 is SEHNR and CDR2 FQNEAQ (reference sequence). The CDR3 sequence: CASSLEEYQETQYF. The CDR3 DNA reads TGTGCCAGCAGCTTGGAGGAGTACCAAGAGACCCAGTACTTC.

Remarks on this clonotype: Because the library targeted alpha chains, this beta chain is an off-target read whose size means little. The chain employs TRBV29-1 and TRBJ1-2; D is perhaps TRBD1 (5 bases). Per germline, CDR1 SQVTM and CDR2 ANQGSEA. This CDR3 has 13 amino acids. The V end lost 3 bases, the J end lost 2 bases, and 10 bases lay between the germline ends. The CDR3 here is CSVESGHNYGYTF. The CDR3 coding sequence is TGCAGCGTTGAGTCTGGACACAACTATGGCTACACCTTC.

This clonotype is termed medium-sized. The limits of the CDR3 on the DNA are not certain, so only TCRdb's listed CDR3 is given. Since the library was made to target alpha chains, this beta chain is a stray read and its abundance is not meaningful. V is TRBV5-1 and J is TRBJ2-2; TRBD1 is taken as the D call from the table, unchecked against the DNA. The CDR3 spans 14 residues, counting both ends. CDR1 and CDR2 from the germline V gene are SGHRS and YFSETQ. The CDR3 sequence: CASSFTGLHGSCFF.

On this clonotype itself: For a library built for alpha chains, this beta chain is a stray read; little rests on its size. The genes are TRBV7-6 and TRBJ2-2; the D is unclear. CDR1 and CDR2 from the germline V gene are SGHVS and FNYEAQ. The CDR3 extends over 15 amino acids. The V gene lost 2 bases and the J gene lost 4 bases, with 11 bases spanning the gap. The CDR3 sequence: CASSLLPSRTGELFF. The CDR3 DNA reads TGTGCCAGCAGCTTATTACCCAGTCGCACCGGGGAGCTGTTTTTT.

Comment on this clonotype: With the library built for alpha chains, this beta chain is off target and its frequency is not meaningful. The chain employs TRBV3-1 and TRBJ2-7; a weak D match, TRBD1 (5 bases). The CDR3 contains 14 residues. The germline gives CDR1 LGHDT, CDR2 YNNKEL (reference sequence). With 5 bases removed from V and 1 base from J, the gap between germline ends came to 12 bases. The CDR3 DNA is TGTGCCAGCAGCGGGCACGGACAATCCTACGAGCAGTACTTC. This sequence encodes CASSGHGQSYEQYF.

To note about this clonotype: This beta chain appears as a stray read in a library generated for alpha chains; its size is not informative. The rearrangement links TRBV4-2 to TRBJ2-6, with D perhaps TRBD2 (5 bases). Per the germline V gene, CDR1 is LGHNA and CDR2 is YNFKEQ. V shed 3 bases and J shed 1 base, with 25 bases lying between them. This CDR3 has 21 residues. The CDR3 is CASSHPDGDGERNSGANVLTF. The CDR3 DNA is TGTGCCAGCAGCCACCCGGACGGGGATGGAGAAAGAAATTCTGGGGCCAACGTCCTGACTTTC.